The 28 T cell receptor beta chains below come from one sample, sequenced in a study of human T cells and chemical hapten exposure (dated by TCRdb to the early 2020s). Libraries were prepared through RACE. Data came from a NextSeq 500. TCRdb redid the processing of the public reads, applying fastp at Q25 and MiXCR, and retained in-frame beta chains. Each CDR3 protein appears once, grouped with its most common genes and DNA. Recorded for this sample are approximately 97,000 distinct CDR3 sequences; about an eighth of them occurred a single time. Of the sample, 3.2% is held by the ten largest clones. Per the publication, the time point label means: patch test 2, 6 weeks after DPC sensitization. Read against the paper, the sample's treatment or condition label means: therapeutic diphenylcyclopropenone sensitization with weekly scalp DPC. Sequencing used whole blood, obtained in connection with sensitization to the hapten diphenylcyclopropenone (DPC). The receptor set was obtained from a woman in her 40s with alopecia areata. Some clones in this sample may be carry-over from other donors' samples.

This clonotype has a count of ten or more. In DNA form, the CDR3 reads TGCGCCAGCAGCTTACCAGGGTATAGCAATCAGCCCCAGCATTTT. This codes for CASSLPGYSNQPQHF. The chain employs TRBV5-1 and TRBJ1-5, with D tentatively TRBD1 (5 bases). Trimming shortened V by 2 bases and J by 0 bases, and 9 bases separated the two germline ends. In germline, CDR1 is SGHRS, CDR2 YFSETQ. This CDR3 region has 15 residues.

This clonotype came up many times. The rearrangement links TRBV6-2 or TRBV6-3 to TRBJ1-4; D is unclear. Germline CDR1 is MNHEY and CDR2 is SVGEGT. The CDR3 runs to 14 residues. V lost 2 bases and J 0 bases, leaving 4 bases between the germline ends. CDR3 residues: CASSYEATNEKLFF. Written as DNA, the CDR3 is TGTGCCAGCAGTTACGAGGCAACTAATGAAAAACTGTTTTTT.

This clonotype turned up a few times. The rearrangement uses TRBV28 and TRBJ2-1, with D uncertain. This CDR3 is built from 14 residues. Trimming stripped 5 bases from V and 7 bases from J, with 15 bases between. Germline loops: CDR1 MDHEN, CDR2 SYDVKM. The CDR3 nucleotides read TGTGCCAGCAGTCGGGCGTCGCCTGGGAATGAGCAGTTCTTC. It yields the protein CASSRASPGNEQFF.

Only a few counts were recorded for this clonotype. This chain connects TRBV7-9 to TRBJ2-6, with D possibly matching TRBD1 (5 bases). The germline CDR1 and CDR2 sequences are SEHNR and FQNEAQ (reference sequence). Trimming cost V 5 bases and J 2 bases, with 16 bases left between them. The CDR3 totals 17 residues. Here the CDR3 reads CASSPDQGFPGANVLTF. The DNA of the CDR3 is TGTGCCAGCAGCCCCGACCAGGGTTTCCCTGGGGCCAACGTCCTGACTTTC.

This clonotype has more than one count but fewer than ten. The CDR3, as DNA: TGTGCCAGCAGCTTAGATCGTTTTGGGACAGGGACCGGGGAGCTGTTTTTT. Translation gives CASSLDRFGTGTGELFF. The chain recombines TRBV11-3 with TRBJ2-2, with TRBD1 identical over 9 bases. V lost 0 bases to trimming and J lost 5 bases; unmatched junction nucleotides: 7. The CDR3 is 17 amino acids. Germline-derived CDR1 and CDR2 are SGHNT and YENEEA.

The genes are TRBV6-2 or TRBV6-3 and TRBJ2-3; unclear D gene. V shed 2 bases and J shed 3 bases, with 9 bases lying between them. CDR1 is MNHEY and CDR2 is SVGEGT in the germline V gene. The CDR3 runs to 14 residues. CDR3 residues: CASSYPGRTDTQYF. The CDR3 bases are TGTGCCAGCAGTTACCCCGGACGGACAGATACGCAGTATTTT.

Concerning this clonotype: A much larger clone lies a single base off, so this may be a read error. V gene TRBV11-2 combines with J gene TRBJ2-5, with D possibly being TRBD1 (5 bases). There are 14 residues in the CDR3. Germline V lookup: CDR1 SGHAT, CDR2 FQNNGV. The CDR3: CAGSLRQGGETQYF. For the CDR3, the DNA is TGTGCCGGCAGCTTACGCCAGGGCGGTGAGACCCAGTACTTC.

The V gene is TRBV6-2 or TRBV6-3, the J gene TRBJ2-5, with D possibly being TRBD2 (6 bases). Germline-derived CDR1 and CDR2 are MNHEY and SVGEGT. The CDR3 consists of 17 residues. The germline V and J ends were trimmed by 4 bases and 2 bases, with 20 bases remaining between them. The CDR3 loop is CASSSTARLVLQETQYF. For the CDR3, the DNA is TGTGCCAGCAGTTCCACAGCCCGACTAGTCTTACAAGAGACCCAGTACTTC.

The V gene is TRBV11-2, the J gene TRBJ2-1; D unresolved. CDR1 is SGHAT and CDR2 is FQNNGV in the germline V gene. The V gene lost 2 bases and the J gene lost 7 bases, with 9 bases spanning the gap. The CDR3 covers 13 residues. This CDR3 reads CASSLYGLNEQFF. CDR3 coding DNA: TGTGCCAGCAGCTTATATGGGTTGAATGAGCAGTTCTTC.

This clonotype was seen a few times. This chain connects TRBV23-1 to TRBJ2-6; a possible D gene is TRBD1 (6 bases). Being an ORF, TRBV23-1 has a function that is uncertain. V lost 4 bases to trimming and J lost 2 bases, with 12 bases between them. The CDR3 runs to 16 residues. CDR3 residues: CASSRGRGPGANVLTF. The DNA for the CDR3 is TGCGCCAGCAGTCGGGGCAGGGGCCCTGGGGCCAACGTCCTGACTTTC.

On this clonotype itself: A read error is possible here, since a much larger clone lies one base away. The gene calls are TRBV29-1 and TRBJ1-2; 8 bases align to TRBD1. This CDR3 contains 13 residues. CDR1 and CDR2 (germline): SQVTM, ANQGSEA. The V gene end was trimmed by 5 bases and the J gene end by 0 bases; junction bases not matched to a gene: 2. The CDR3 DNA reads TGCAGCGTTAGGGACAGGCCTAACTATGGCTACACCTTC. Its translation is CSVRDRPNYGYTF. The variable domain in full, completed from reference TRBV29-1 and TRBJ1-2, reads SAVISQKPSRDICQRGTSLTIQCQVDSQVTMMFWYRQQPGQSLTLIATANQGSEATYESGFVIDKFPISRPNLTFSTLTVSNMSPEDSSIYLCSVRDRPNYGYTFGSGTRLTVV.

This clonotype was counted ten times or more. This rearrangement joins TRBV6-5 to TRBJ1-1; D is unclear. The germline V and J ends were trimmed by 2 bases and 1 base, with 14 bases remaining between them. In germline, CDR1 is MNHEY, CDR2 SVGAGI. The CDR3 runs 16 residues. The CDR3 coding sequence is TGTGCCAGCAGTTACGGAAATCAAGGGCGGAACACTGAAGCTTTCTTT. It yields the protein CASSYGNQGRNTEAFF.

The chain recombines TRBV29-1 with TRBJ2-7; no definite D call. The germline CDR1 and CDR2 sequences are SQVTM and ANQGSEA. This CDR3 comprises 16 residues. Trimming pared 2 bases from V and 2 bases from J, leaving 19 bases between. CDR3 loop: CSVEMGTLTPPYEQYF. The CDR3 DNA reads TGCAGCGTTGAAATGGGTACTCTCACTCCGCCCTACGAGCAGTACTTC.

This clonotype has only a few counts. The genes are TRBV6-4 and TRBJ2-3; D is perhaps TRBD1 or TRBD2 (6 bases each). The CDR3 runs to 15 residues. Germline V CDR1 and CDR2: MRHNA, SNTAGT. Trimming cost V 0 bases and J 7 bases, with 14 bases left between them. In nucleotides, the CDR3 is TGTGCCAGCAGTGACTCGGACGGGGGCGGCCATACGCAGTATTTT. Protein sequence: CASSDSDGGGHTQYF.

This clonotype was observed a few times. This chain joins TRBV6-4 and TRBJ2-2; D is perhaps TRBD1 or TRBD2 (5 bases each). The CDR3 is 15 residues long. The V and J ends lost 6 bases and 1 base respectively, with 12 bases between them. CDR1 MRHNA and CDR2 SNTAGT come from the germline V gene. The CDR3 sequence is CASSPGRENTGELFF. The CDR3 DNA reads as TGTGCCAGCAGCCCGGGACGGGAGAACACCGGGGAGCTGTTTTTT.

The sample holds many counts of this clonotype. This chain links TRBV24-1 with TRBJ2-7; D unclear. The CDR3 contains 13 residues. Germline values: CDR1 KGHDR, CDR2 SFDVKD. The ends were cut back, 1 base at V and 4 bases at J, with 7 bases in the middle. CDR3 DNA sequence: TGTGCCACCAGTGATTTTTTGGGGTACGAGCAGTACTTC. Protein product: CATSDFLGYEQYF.

This chain connects TRBV9 to TRBJ2-7; TRBD2 aligns across 7 bases. The V and J ends lost 4 bases and 3 bases, in that order; junction bases with no gene match: 4. Germline values: CDR1 SGDLS, CDR2 YYNGEE. This CDR3 has 13 amino acids. The CDR3 sequence: CASSQGGNYEQYF. The CDR3 region has the DNA TGTGCCAGCAGCCAGGGAGGGAACTACGAGCAGTACTTC.

Many counts were recorded for this clonotype. This chain uses TRBV9 with TRBJ2-1; 13 nucleotides agree with TRBD2. The CDR3 length is 16 residues. Germline CDR1 is SGDLS and CDR2 is YYNGEE. V lost 4 bases to trimming and J lost 4 bases; unmatched junction nucleotides: 5. The CDR3 protein is CASSLTTSGGYNEQFF. CDR3 DNA: TGTGCCAGCAGCCTAACGACTAGCGGGGGGTACAATGAGCAGTTCTTC.

This clonotype came up a few times. This chain links TRBV9 with TRBJ2-5, with TRBD1 matching over 8 bases. Germline assignment: CDR1 SGDLS and CDR2 YYNGEE. The CDR3 runs 14 residues. The V gene end was trimmed by 4 bases and the J gene end by 7 bases; junction bases not matched to a gene: 9. CDR3: CASSPYDRGGTQYF. The CDR3 nucleotides read TGTGCCAGCAGCCCCTACGACAGGGGAGGGACCCAGTACTTC.

This clonotype was seen more than once but under ten times. V and J are TRBV28 and TRBJ1-1; the match to TRBD1 covers 7 bases. Germline CDR1 MDHEN, CDR2 SYDVKM. The CDR3 runs to 13 residues. J lost 4 bases, V lost 4 bases, and 3 bases had no gene match. The CDR3 spells CASSSGDSTEAFF. CDR3 in DNA: TGTGCCAGCAGTTCGGGGGACAGCACTGAAGCTTTCTTT.

This chain links TRBV4-1 with TRBJ2-1; no firm D call. The V gene lost 0 bases and the J gene lost 5 bases, with 11 bases spanning the gap. Germline lookup yields CDR1 MGHRA and CDR2 YSYEKL. The CDR3 is made up of 15 amino acids. This CDR3 is CASSQDWSANNEQFF. The CDR3 region has the DNA TGCGCCAGCAGCCAAGATTGGTCAGCCAACAATGAGCAGTTCTTC.

This clonotype has more than one count but fewer than ten. J is TRBJ1-1 and V is TRBV5-5, with a tentative D call TRBD1 (6 bases). There are 15 residues in the CDR3. The germline CDR1 and CDR2 sequences are SGHKS and YYEKEE (reference sequence). The V end lost 5 bases, the J end lost 0 bases, and 14 bases lay between the germline ends. The CDR3 protein is CASRTNRELNTEAFF. The DNA of the CDR3 is TGTGCCAGCAGGACAAACAGGGAGCTGAACACTGAAGCTTTCTTT.

This clonotype came up many times. The chain uses TRBV5-1 and TRBJ1-1, with D possibly matching TRBD1 (5 bases). Per the germline V gene, CDR1 is SGHRS and CDR2 is YFSETQ. The CDR3 loop spans 14 amino acids. V shed 0 bases and J shed 5 bases, with 11 bases lying between them. The CDR3 spells CASSLARGRTEAFF. The DNA of the CDR3 is TGCGCCAGCAGCTTGGCTAGGGGCAGGACTGAAGCTTTCTTT.

This clonotype came up a few times. This CDR3 reads CSGANGEKLFF. In DNA form, the CDR3 reads TGCAGTGGGGCTAATGGTGAAAAACTGTTTTTT. V and J are TRBV20-1 and TRBJ1-4; D remains unclear. The CDR3 extends over 11 amino acids. CDR1 and CDR2 (germline): DFQATT, SNEGSKA (reference sequence). Trimming stripped 7 bases from V and 7 bases from J, with 10 bases between.

J is TRBJ2-6 and V is TRBV7-8; 14 bases line up with TRBD2. Germline assignment: CDR1 SGHVS and CDR2 FQNEAQ. CDR3 size: 20 residues. V gave up 2 bases and J gave up 0 bases; unmatched junction bases: 6. The CDR3 coding sequence is TGTGCCAGCAGCTTATCGGGACTAGCGGGAGCGAGCTCTGGGGCCAACGTCCTGACTTTC. It yields the protein CASSLSGLAGASSGANVLTF.

The chain combines TRBV24-1 with TRBJ2-4; a weak D match, TRBD2 (5 bases). This CDR3 is built from 15 residues. Deletions cut 4 bases from V and 3 bases from J, with 12 bases between. Germline values: CDR1 KGHDR, CDR2 SFDVKD. The CDR3 reads CATSDRTAGKNIQYF. CDR3 in DNA: TGTGCCACCAGTGACCGGACGGCGGGCAAAAACATTCAGTACTTC.

This clonotype was observed a few times. This rearrangement joins TRBV20-1 to TRBJ2-1; TRBD2 aligns across 7 bases. The CDR3 is 15 amino acids. Germline values: CDR1 DFQATT, CDR2 SNEGSKA (reference sequence). J was trimmed by 6 bases and V by 1 base; bases with no gene match: 9. CDR3 region: CSARGLAQYFNEQFF. DNA of the CDR3: TGCAGTGCTAGAGGACTAGCCCAATACTTCAATGAGCAGTTCTTC.

This clonotype was detected ten times or more. The chain uses TRBV6-2 or TRBV6-3 and TRBJ2-1; 11 nucleotides match TRBD2. The germline gives CDR1 MNHEY, CDR2 SVGEGT. V lost 6 bases to trimming and J lost 6 bases; unmatched junction nucleotides: 4. The CDR3 sequence is 14 residues long. Written as DNA, the CDR3 is TGTGCCAGCAGGGTAGCGGGGGGGTTCAATGAGCAGTTCTTC. Protein sequence: CASRVAGGFNEQFF.